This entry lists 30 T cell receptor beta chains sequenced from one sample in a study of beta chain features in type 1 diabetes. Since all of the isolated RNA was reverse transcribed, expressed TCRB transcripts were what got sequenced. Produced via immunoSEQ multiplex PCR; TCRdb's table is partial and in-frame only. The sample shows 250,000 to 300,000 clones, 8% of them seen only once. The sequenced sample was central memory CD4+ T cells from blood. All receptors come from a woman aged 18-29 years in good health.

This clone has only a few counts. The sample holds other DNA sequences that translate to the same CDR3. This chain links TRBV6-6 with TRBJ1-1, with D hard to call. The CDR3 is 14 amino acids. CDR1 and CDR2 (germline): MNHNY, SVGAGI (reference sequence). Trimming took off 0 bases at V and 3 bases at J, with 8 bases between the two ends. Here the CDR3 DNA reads TGTGCCAGCAGTTACTCGGGGTGGGACACTGAAGCTTTCTTT. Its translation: CASSYSGWDTEAFF.

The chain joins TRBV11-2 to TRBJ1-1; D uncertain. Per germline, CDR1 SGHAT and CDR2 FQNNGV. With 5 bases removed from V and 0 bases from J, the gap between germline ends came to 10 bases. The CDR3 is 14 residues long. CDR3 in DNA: TGTGCCAGCAGCCAAATGTTACTGAACACTGAAGCTTTCTTT. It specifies CASSQMLLNTEAFF.

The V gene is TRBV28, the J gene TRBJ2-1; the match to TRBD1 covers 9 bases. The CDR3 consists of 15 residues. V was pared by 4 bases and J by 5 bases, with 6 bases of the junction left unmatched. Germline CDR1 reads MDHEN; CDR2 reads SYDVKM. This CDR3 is CASSYTGGSNNEQFF. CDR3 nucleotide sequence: TGTGCCAGCAGTTACACAGGGGGCTCGAACAATGAGCAGTTCTTC.

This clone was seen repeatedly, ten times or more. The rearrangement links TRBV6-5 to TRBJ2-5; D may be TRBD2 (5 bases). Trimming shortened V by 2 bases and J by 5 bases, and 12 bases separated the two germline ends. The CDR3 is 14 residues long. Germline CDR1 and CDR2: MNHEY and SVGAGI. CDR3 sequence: CASSYGSEGETQYF. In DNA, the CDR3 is TGTGCCAGCAGTTACGGGTCAGAGGGCGAGACCCAGTACTTC.

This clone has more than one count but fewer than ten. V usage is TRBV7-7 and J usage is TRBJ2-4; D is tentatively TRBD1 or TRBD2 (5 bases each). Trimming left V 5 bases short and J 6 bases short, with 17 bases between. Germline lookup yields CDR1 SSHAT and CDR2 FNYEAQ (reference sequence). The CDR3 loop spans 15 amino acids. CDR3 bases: TGTGCCAGCAGCCCCGAAGGGGTAGGAGGAAACATTCAGTACTTC. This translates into CASSPEGVGGNIQYF.

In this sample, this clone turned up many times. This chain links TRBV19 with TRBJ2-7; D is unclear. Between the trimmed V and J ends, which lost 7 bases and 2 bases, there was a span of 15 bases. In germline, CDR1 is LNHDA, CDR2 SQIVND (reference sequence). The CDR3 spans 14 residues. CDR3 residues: CASNPDGRTYEQYF. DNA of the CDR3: TGTGCCAGTAACCCGGACGGACGAACCTACGAGCAGTACTTC. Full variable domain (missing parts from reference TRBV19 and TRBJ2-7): DGGITQSPKYLFRKEGQNVTLSCEQNLNHDAMYWYRQDPGQGLRLIYYSQIVNDFQKGDIAEGYSVSREKKESFPLTVTSAQKNPTAFYLCASNPDGRTYEQYFGPGTRLTVT.

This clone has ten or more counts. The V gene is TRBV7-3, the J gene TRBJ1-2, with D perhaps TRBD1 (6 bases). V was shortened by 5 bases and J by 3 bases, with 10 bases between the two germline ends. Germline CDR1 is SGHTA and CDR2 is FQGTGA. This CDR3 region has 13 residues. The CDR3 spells CASSRGQYYGYTF. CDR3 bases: TGTGCCAGCAGCCGCGGACAGTACTATGGCTACACCTTC.

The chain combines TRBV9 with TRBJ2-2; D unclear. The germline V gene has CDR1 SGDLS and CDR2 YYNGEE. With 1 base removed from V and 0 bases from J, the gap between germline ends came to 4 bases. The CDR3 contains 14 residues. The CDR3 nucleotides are TGTGCCAGCAGCGTAAAGACGAACACCGGGGAGCTGTTTTTT. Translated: CASSVKTNTGELFF.

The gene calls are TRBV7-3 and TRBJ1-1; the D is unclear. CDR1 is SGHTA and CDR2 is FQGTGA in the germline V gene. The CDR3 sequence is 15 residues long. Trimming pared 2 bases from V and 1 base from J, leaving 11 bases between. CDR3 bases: TGTGCCAGCAGCTTATCCCGGGCCGGGAACACTGAAGCTTTCTTT. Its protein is CASSLSRAGNTEAFF.

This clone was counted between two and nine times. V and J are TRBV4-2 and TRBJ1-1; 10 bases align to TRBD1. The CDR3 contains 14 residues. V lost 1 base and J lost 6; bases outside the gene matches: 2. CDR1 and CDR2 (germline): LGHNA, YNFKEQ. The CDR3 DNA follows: TGTGCCAGCAGCCAAGCCGGACAGGGGGCTGAAGCTTTCTTT. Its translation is CASSQAGQGAEAFF.

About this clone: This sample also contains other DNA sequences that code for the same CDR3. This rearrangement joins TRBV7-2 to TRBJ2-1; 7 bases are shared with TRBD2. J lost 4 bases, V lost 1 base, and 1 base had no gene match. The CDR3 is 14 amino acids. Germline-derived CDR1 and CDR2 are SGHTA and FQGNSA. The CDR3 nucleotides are TGTGCCAGCAGCTTAGAACTAGCGTACAATGAGCAGTTCTTC. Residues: CASSLELAYNEQFF. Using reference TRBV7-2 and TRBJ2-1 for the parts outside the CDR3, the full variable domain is GAGVSQSPSNKVTEKGKDVELRCDPISGHTALYWYRQSLGQGLEFLIYFQGNSAPDKSGLPSDRFSAERTGGSVSTLTIQRTQQEDSAVYLCASSLELAYNEQFFGPGTRLTVL.

In DNA, the CDR3 is TGTGCCAGCAGCGTAAACGGACAGTGGTACAATGAGCAGTTCTTC. Translating gives CASSVNGQWYNEQFF. The genes are TRBV9 and TRBJ2-1; D perhaps matches TRBD1 (6 bases). V was cut by 1 base and J by 4 bases, with 12 bases left in between. The germline V gene encodes CDR1 SGDLS and CDR2 YYNGEE. This CDR3 has 15 amino acids.

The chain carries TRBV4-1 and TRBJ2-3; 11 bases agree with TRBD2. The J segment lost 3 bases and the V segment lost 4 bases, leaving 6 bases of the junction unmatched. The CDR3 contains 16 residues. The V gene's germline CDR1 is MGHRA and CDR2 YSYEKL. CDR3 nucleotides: TGCGCCAGCAGCCTCACCGGGACTAGCGGAACAGATACGCAGTATTTT. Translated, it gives CASSLTGTSGTDTQYF.

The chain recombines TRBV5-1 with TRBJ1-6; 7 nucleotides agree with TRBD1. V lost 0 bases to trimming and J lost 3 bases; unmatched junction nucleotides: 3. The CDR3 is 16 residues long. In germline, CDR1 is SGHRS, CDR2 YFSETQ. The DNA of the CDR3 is TGCGCCAGCAGCTTGGGACAGGGAAACTATAATTCACCCCTCCACTTT. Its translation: CASSLGQGNYNSPLHF.

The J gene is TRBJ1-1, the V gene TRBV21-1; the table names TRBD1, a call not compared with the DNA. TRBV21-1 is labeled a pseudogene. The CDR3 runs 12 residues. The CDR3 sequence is CASSHRETEAFF. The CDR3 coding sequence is TGTGCCAGCAGCCACAGGGAGACTGAAGCTTTCTTT.

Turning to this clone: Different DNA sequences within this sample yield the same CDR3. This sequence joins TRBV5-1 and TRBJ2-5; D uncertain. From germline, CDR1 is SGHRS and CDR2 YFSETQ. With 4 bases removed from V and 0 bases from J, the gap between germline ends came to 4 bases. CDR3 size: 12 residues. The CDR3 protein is CASSPNQETQYF. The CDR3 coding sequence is TGCGCCAGCAGCCCCAACCAAGAGACCCAGTACTTC. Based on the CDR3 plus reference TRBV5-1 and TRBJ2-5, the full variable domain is KAGVTQTPRYLIKTRGQQVTLSCSPISGHRSVSWYQQTPGQGLQFLFEYFSETQRNKGNFPGRFSGRQFSNSRSEMNVSTLELGDSALYLCASSPNQETQYFGPGTRLLVL.

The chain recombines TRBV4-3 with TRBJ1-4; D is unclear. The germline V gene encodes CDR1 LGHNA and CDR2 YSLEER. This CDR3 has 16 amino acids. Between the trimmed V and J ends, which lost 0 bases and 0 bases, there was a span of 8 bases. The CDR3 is CASSQDWGTTNEKLFF. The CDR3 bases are TGCGCCAGCAGCCAAGATTGGGGTACAACTAATGAAAAACTGTTTTTT.

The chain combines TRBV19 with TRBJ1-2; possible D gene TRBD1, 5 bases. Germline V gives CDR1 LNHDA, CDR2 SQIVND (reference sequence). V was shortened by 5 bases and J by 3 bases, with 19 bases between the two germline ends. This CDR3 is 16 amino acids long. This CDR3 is CASSPGPSRPHYGYTF. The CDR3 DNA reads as TGTGCCAGTAGTCCGGGGCCTTCCCGCCCCCACTATGGCTACACCTTC.

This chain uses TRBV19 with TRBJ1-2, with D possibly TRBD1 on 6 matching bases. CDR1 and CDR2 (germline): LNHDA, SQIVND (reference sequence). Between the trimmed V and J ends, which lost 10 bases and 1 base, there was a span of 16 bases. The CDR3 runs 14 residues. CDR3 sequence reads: CATSRDKLNYGYTF. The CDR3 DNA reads TGTGCCACCTCTCGGGACAAACTTAACTATGGCTACACCTTC.

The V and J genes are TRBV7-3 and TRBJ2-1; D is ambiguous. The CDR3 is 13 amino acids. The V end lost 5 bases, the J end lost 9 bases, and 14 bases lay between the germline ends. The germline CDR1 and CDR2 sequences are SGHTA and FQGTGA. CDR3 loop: CASSPRRSIEQFF. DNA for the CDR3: TGTGCCAGCAGCCCCCGGCGCTCCATTGAGCAGTTCTTC. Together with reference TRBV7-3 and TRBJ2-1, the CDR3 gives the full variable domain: GAGVSQTPSNKVTEKGKYVELRCDPISGHTALYWYRQSLGQGPEFLIYFQGTGAADDSGLPNDRFFAVRPEGSVSTLKIQRTERGDSAVYLCASSPRRSIEQFFGPGTRLTVL.

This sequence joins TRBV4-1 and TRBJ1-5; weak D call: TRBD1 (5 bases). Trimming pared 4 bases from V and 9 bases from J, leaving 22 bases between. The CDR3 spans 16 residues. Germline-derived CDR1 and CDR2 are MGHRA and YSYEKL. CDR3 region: CASSPYTTDNYLPQHF. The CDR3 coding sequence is TGCGCCAGCAGCCCGTACACCACGGACAACTATCTGCCCCAGCATTTT.

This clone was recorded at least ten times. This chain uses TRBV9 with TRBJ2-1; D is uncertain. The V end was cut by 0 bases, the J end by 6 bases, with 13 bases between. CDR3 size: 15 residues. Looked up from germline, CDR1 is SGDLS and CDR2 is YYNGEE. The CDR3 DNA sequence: TGTGCCAGCAGCGTAGCCCCGGGCATCCCCAATGAGCAGTTCTTC. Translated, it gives CASSVAPGIPNEQFF.

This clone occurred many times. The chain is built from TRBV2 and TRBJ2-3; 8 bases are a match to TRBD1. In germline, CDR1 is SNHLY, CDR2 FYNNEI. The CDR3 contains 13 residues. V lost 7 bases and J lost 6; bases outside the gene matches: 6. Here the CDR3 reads CASKTGDIDTQYF. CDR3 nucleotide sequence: TGTGCCAGCAAGACAGGGGATATCGATACGCAGTATTTT.

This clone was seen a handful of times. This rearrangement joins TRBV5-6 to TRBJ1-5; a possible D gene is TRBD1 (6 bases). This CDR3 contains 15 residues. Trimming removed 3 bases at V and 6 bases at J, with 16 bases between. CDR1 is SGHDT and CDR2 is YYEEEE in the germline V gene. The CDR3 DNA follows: TGTGCCAGCAGCTCCCTACGGGGGGCGAGTCAGCCCCAGCATTTT. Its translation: CASSSLRGASQPQHF.

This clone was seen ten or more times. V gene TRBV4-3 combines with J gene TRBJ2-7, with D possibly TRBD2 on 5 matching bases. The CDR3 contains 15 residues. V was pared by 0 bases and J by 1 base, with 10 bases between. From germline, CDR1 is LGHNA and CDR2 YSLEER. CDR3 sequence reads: CASSQDVSVSYEQYV. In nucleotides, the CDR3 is TGCGCCAGCAGCCAAGATGTTAGCGTATCCTACGAGCAGTACGTC.

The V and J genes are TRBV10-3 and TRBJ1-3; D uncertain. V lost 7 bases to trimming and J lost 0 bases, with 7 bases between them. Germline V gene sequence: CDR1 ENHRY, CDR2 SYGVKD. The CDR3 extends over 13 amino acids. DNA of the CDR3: TGTGCCATCAAGCCAGTCTCTGGAAACACCATATATTTT. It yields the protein CAIKPVSGNTIYF.

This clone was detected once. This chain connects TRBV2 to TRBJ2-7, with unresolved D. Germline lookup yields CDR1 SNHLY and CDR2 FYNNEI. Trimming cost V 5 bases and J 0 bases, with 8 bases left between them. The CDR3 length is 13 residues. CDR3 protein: CASSRPYSYEQYF. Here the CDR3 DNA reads TGTGCCAGCAGTCGACCCTACTCCTACGAGCAGTACTTC.

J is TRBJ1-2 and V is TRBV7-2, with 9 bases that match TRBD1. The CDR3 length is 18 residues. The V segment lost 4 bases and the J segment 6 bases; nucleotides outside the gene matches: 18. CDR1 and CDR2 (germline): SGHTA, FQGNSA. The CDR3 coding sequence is TGTGCCAGCAGCTCCGCCGTTGGGGGGGCGGGGACAGGGAATGGCTACACCTTC. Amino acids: CASSSAVGGAGTGNGYTF.

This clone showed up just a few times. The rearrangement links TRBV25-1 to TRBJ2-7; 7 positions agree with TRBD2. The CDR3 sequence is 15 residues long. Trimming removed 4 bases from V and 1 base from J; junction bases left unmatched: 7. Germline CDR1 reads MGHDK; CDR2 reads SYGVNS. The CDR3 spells CASSAPSGRSYEQYF. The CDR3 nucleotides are TGTGCCAGCAGTGCCCCTAGCGGTAGATCCTACGAGCAGTACTTC.

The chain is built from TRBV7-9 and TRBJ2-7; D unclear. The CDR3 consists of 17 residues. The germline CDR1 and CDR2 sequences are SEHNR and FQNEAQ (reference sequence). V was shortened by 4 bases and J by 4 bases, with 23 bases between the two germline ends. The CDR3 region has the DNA TGTGCCAGCAGCTCCTCACTCCAGGCCCCGGTCGGTTACGAGCAGTACGTC. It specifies CASSSSLQAPVGYEQYV.